The 10 T cell receptor beta chains reported below all come from one sample, sequenced in a study of Tregs in tolerant kidney transplant recipients. The method was immunoSEQ multiplex PCR; TCRdb's version includes in-frame clones alone and lacks a portion of them. The table records 68,000 or so clones, about four fifths of them present only once. The sample comprised CD4+ T cells from blood. The receptors derive from a human donor in good health.

The V call is TRBV12-5, the J call TRBJ2-7; tentatively, D is TRBD1 (6 bases). The CDR3 contains 14 residues. CDR1 is LGHNT, CDR2 FRNRAP, per germline. Trimming left V 1 base short and J 1 base short, with 8 bases between. CDR3: CASGLGTASYEQYF. The CDR3 DNA is TGTGCTAGTGGTTTGGGGACAGCTTCCTACGAGCAGTACTTC. Looking up the rest from reference TRBV12-5 and TRBJ2-7 gives the full variable domain: DARVTQTPRHKVTEMGQEVTMRCQPILGHNTVFWYRQTMMQGLELLAYFRNRAPLDDSGMPKDRFSAEMPDATLATLKIQPSEPRDSAVYFCASGLGTASYEQYFGPGTRLTVT.

The chain employs TRBV15 and TRBJ1-1, with D possibly being TRBD1 (5 bases). The CDR3 sequence is 13 residues long. The germline CDR1 and CDR2 sequences are LNHNV and YYDKDF (reference sequence). Trimming took 5 bases from V and 4 from J, leaving 11 bases between them. CDR3 coding DNA: TGTGCCACCAGCTCCTTCAGGGCCACTGAAGCTTTCTTT. This gives the protein CATSSFRATEAFF. The full variable domain, with the rest looked up from reference TRBV15 and TRBJ1-1, is DAMVIQNPRYQVTQFGKPVTLSCSQTLNHNVMYWYQQKSSQAPKLLFHYYDKDFNNEADTPDNFQSRRPNTSFCFLDIRSPGLGDTAMYLCATSSFRATEAFFGQGTRLTVV.

The table lists this clone with a count of one. The J gene is TRBJ2-2, the V gene TRBV5-1; the D gene is possibly TRBD2 (5 bases). The CDR3 sequence is 16 residues long. CDR1 is SGHRS and CDR2 is YFSETQ in the germline V gene. V lost 4 bases and J 2 bases, leaving 15 bases between the germline ends. The CDR3 coding sequence is TGCGCCAGCAGCCGGGATGGTCCTCAAAACACCGGGGAGCTGTTTTTT. This codes for CASSRDGPQNTGELFF.

In its sample, this clone was seen a few times. The chain links TRBV5-1 to TRBJ1-3; tentatively, D is TRBD1 (5 bases). This CDR3 is 14 amino acids long. V was pared by 4 bases and J by 8 bases, with 16 bases between. Germline V CDR1 and CDR2: SGHRS, YFSETQ. CDR3 coding DNA: TGCGCCAGCAGCATGGGGGGACCATCGGACACCATATATTTT. Translating it yields CASSMGGPSDTIYF.

The rearrangement joins TRBV6-1 to TRBJ1-2; D ambiguous. Per the germline V gene, CDR1 is MNHNS and CDR2 is SASEGT. V was trimmed by 1 base and J by 3 bases, leaving 9 bases between them. The CDR3 sequence is 14 residues long. The chain's CDR3 is CASSEGPVDYGYTF. The CDR3 DNA reads as TGTGCCAGCAGTGAAGGGCCGGTAGACTATGGCTACACCTTC.

The chain has TRBV4-2 and TRBJ2-2; TRBD2 aligns across 8 bases. The germline gives CDR1 LGHNA, CDR2 YNFKEQ. V lost 0 bases and J lost 3; bases outside the gene matches: 15. The length of the CDR3 is 20 residues. CDR3 in DNA: TGTGCCAGCAGCCAAGATAACCGCCGGGGGGGCCGCATGGACACCGGGGAGCTGTTTTTT. It is translated as CASSQDNRRGGRMDTGELFF.

The chain joins TRBV5-1 to TRBJ1-1; 8 bases are a match to TRBD1. Germline loops: CDR1 SGHRS, CDR2 YFSETQ. Germline trimming cut 2 bases from V and 6 bases from J; bases unmatched to any gene: 9. The CDR3 extends over 15 amino acids. The CDR3 loop reads CASSFETGTGSEAFF. The CDR3, as DNA: TGCGCCAGCAGCTTCGAAACCGGGACAGGTTCTGAAGCTTTCTTT.

The CDR3 protein is CASSLGGWGYNEQFF. In DNA, the CDR3 is TGTGCCAGCAGCTTAGGGGGTTGGGGCTACAATGAGCAGTTCTTC. The chain carries TRBV7-9 and TRBJ2-1; no reliable D call. CDR3 size: 15 residues. The germline V gene has CDR1 SEHNR and CDR2 FQNEAQ (reference sequence). V was pared by 1 base and J by 3 bases, with 10 bases between. Full variable domain (outside the CDR3, taken from reference TRBV7-9 and TRBJ2-1): DTGVSQNPRHKITKRGQNVTFRCDPISEHNRLYWYRQTLGQGPEFLTYFQNEAQLEKSRLLSDRFSAERPKGSFSTLEIQRTEQGDSAMYLCASSLGGWGYNEQFFGPGTRLTVL.

Here the CDR3 DNA reads TGTGCCAGTAGGGCGGGGGGACATTTCCAAGAGACCCAGTACTTC. It specifies CASRAGGHFQETQYF. This rearrangement joins TRBV19 to TRBJ2-5; TRBD2 aligns across 8 bases. From germline, CDR1 is LNHDA and CDR2 SQIVND (reference sequence). The V and J ends lost 6 bases and 1 base, in that order; junction bases with no gene match: 7. CDR3 length: 15 amino acids.

The V call is TRBV9, the J call TRBJ1-3, with D unresolved. The CDR3 is 17 amino acids. Between the trimmed V and J ends, which lost 0 bases and 0 bases, there was a span of 13 bases. The germline V gene has CDR1 SGDLS and CDR2 YYNGEE. The CDR3 sequence is CASSVESVQLSGNTIYF. DNA for the CDR3: TGTGCCAGCAGCGTAGAGTCCGTTCAGCTCTCTGGAAACACCATATATTTT.